This TCR beta chain was sequenced during a study of blood T cell repertoires in COVID-19. Study information: Sample material is recorded as cDNA or gDNA derived from T cells, B-cell-depleted T cells, or PBMCs.

The ends were cut back, 5 bases at V and 3 bases at J, with 9 bases in the middle. The CDR3 is made up of 13 amino acids. CDR1 is SGHRS and CDR2 is YFSETQ in the germline V gene. The repertoire was sequenced with immunoSEQ multiplex PCR; TCRdb's copy has only in-frame clones and lacks some. The data show around 190,000 clones, 88% seen once. This clonotype was sampled from a human donor in a cohort sampled during active COVID-19. Sequences were obtained from peripheral blood. The chain couples TRBV5-1 to TRBJ1-5; TRBD1 is a possible D gene (5 bases). The CDR3 coding sequence is TGCGCCAGCAGGGCGGGGCCCAATCAGCCCCAGCATTTT. It codes for CASRAGPNQPQHF.